Shown below are 18 T cell receptor beta chains from a single sample sequenced in a study of PD-1 blockade in classical Hodgkin lymphoma. The table came from immunoSEQ multiplex PCR; TCRdb's copy has only in-frame clones and leaves some out. The sample consists of 50,000 or so clones, almost 90% of them appearing once. Indicated time point: cycle 4 day 1 (C4D1), after 5 to 7 weeks of nivolumab. Each and every patient relapsed after autologous stem cell transplantation, and patients got differing brentuximab vedotin exposure. The sample here was peripheral blood mononuclear cells (PBMCs), taken before the fourth cycle of nivolumab. The source is a human donor with classical Hodgkin lymphoma.

The chain joins TRBV19 to TRBJ1-1; D unclear. The CDR3 runs to 17 residues. The V gene's germline CDR1 is LNHDA and CDR2 SQIVND (reference sequence). The ends were cut back, 4 bases at V and 1 base at J, with 19 bases in the middle. The DNA of the CDR3 is TGTGCCAGTAGTAAGGAAGGAGTTACAGCCCGGAACACTGAAGCTTTCTTT. Its translation is CASSKEGVTARNTEAFF.

The chain combines TRBV5-1 with TRBJ1-2; TRBD1 might be the D (5 bases). This CDR3 contains 13 residues. The V end lost 0 bases, the J end lost 8 bases, and 11 bases lay between the germline ends. Germline CDR1 SGHRS, CDR2 YFSETQ. The CDR3: CASSLADDRGYTF. In DNA, the CDR3 is TGCGCCAGCAGCTTGGCCGACGACAGAGGCTACACCTTC.

This sequence joins TRBV7-3 and TRBJ2-2; 7 positions match TRBD2. Losses at the gene ends were 6 bases for V and 1 base for J; bases not matched to a gene: 5. The CDR3 runs to 15 residues. Germline V CDR1 and CDR2: SGHTA, FQGTGA. CDR3 bases: TGTGCCAGCAGAAGGACTAGTCAGAACACCGGGGAGCTGTTTTTT. This codes for CASRRTSQNTGELFF.

The chain carries TRBV14 and TRBJ1-4; D perhaps matches TRBD1 (5 bases). Germline V lookup: CDR1 SGHDN, CDR2 FVKESK. Trimming pared 1 base from V and 8 bases from J, leaving 17 bases between. There are 16 residues in the CDR3. This chain's CDR3 is CASSQVKGWSIEKLFF. For the CDR3, the DNA is TGTGCCAGCAGCCAAGTCAAGGGGTGGTCCATAGAAAAACTGTTTTTT.

The chain joins TRBV19 to TRBJ2-7; 8 nucleotides line up with TRBD2. The CDR3 length is 14 residues. J was trimmed by 3 bases and V by 3 bases; bases with no gene match: 4. The germline gives CDR1 LNHDA, CDR2 SQIVND (reference sequence). CDR3 in amino acids: CASSISGSFYEQYF. CDR3 bases: TGTGCCAGTAGTATCAGCGGGAGCTTCTACGAGCAGTACTTC.

The chain recombines TRBV2 with TRBJ1-2; D not certain. The germline V and J ends were trimmed by 2 bases and 3 bases, with 7 bases remaining between them. The germline V gene has CDR1 SNHLY and CDR2 FYNNEI. The CDR3 consists of 13 residues. CDR3 in amino acids: CASSEFPDYGYTF. In DNA, the CDR3 is TGTGCCAGCAGTGAATTCCCAGACTATGGCTACACCTTC.

This chain joins TRBV4-1 and TRBJ2-5; tentative D call: TRBD1 (5 bases). The J call is in doubt because the DNA end fits TRBJ2-7 better. Germline loops: CDR1 MGHRA, CDR2 YSYEKL. This CDR3 contains 14 residues. The CDR3 bases are TGCGCCAGCAGCCTTACAGGTGACTCCTACGAGCAGTACTTC. This encodes CASSLTGDSYEQYF.

The chain joins TRBV5-1 to TRBJ1-2; D is undetermined. Germline V lookup: CDR1 SGHRS, CDR2 YFSETQ. The CDR3 sequence is 14 residues long. V was shortened by 3 bases and J by 2 bases, with 11 bases between the two germline ends. DNA of the CDR3: TGCGCCAGCAGCTACAAGACGGTGAACTATGGCTACACCTTC. Translating it yields CASSYKTVNYGYTF.

This clone was detected only once. The chain couples TRBV7-2 to TRBJ2-7; D may be TRBD1 (6 bases). V gave up 5 bases and J gave up 5 bases, with 22 bases separating them. The CDR3 extends over 16 amino acids. Germline assignment: CDR1 SGHTA and CDR2 FQGNSA. CDR3 in amino acids: CASSKQGGALNHEQYF. In DNA, the CDR3 is TGTGCCAGCAGCAAACAGGGTGGGGCATTAAACCACGAGCAGTACTTC.

The chain joins TRBV7-9 to TRBJ1-6; D gene uncertain. Germline V gene lookup returns CDR1 SEHNR and CDR2 FQNEAQ (reference sequence). V dropped 4 bases and J dropped 10 bases, with 11 bases sitting between them. The CDR3 is 13 amino acids. The CDR3 protein is CASSWRVESPLHF. CDR3 DNA: TGTGCCAGCAGCTGGAGGGTTGAGTCACCCCTCCACTTT.

The chain uses TRBV9 and TRBJ2-7; D could derive from TRBD1 or TRBD2 (5 bases each). Germline V lookup: CDR1 SGDLS, CDR2 YYNGEE. V was shortened by 3 bases and J by 0 bases, with 13 bases between the two germline ends. The CDR3 loop spans 15 amino acids. CDR3 coding DNA: TGTGCCAGCAGCGGTCAGGGAGTGAGCTCCTACGAGCAGTACTTC. This encodes CASSGQGVSSYEQYF.

V and J are TRBV6-4 and TRBJ2-1; 8 bases agree with TRBD2. Germline values: CDR1 MRHNA, CDR2 SNTAGT. This CDR3 has 16 residues. V was clipped by 3 bases and J by 8 bases; unmatched bases: 12. CDR3 amino acids: CASSDNSAGDLDEQFF. CDR3 in DNA: TGTGCCAGCAGTGATAACTCAGCGGGAGATTTGGATGAGCAGTTCTTC.

This clone has just a few counts. The CDR3 DNA follows: TGCGCCAGCAATAGACCTCAAACCGGGGGAGGTTACACTGAAGCTTTCTTT. This gives the protein CASNRPQTGGGYTEAFF. The rearrangement links TRBV5-1 to TRBJ1-1, with D possibly TRBD1 on 5 matching bases. The CDR3 has 17 amino acids. The germline V and J ends were trimmed by 6 bases and 3 bases, with 24 bases remaining between them. The germline CDR1 and CDR2 sequences are SGHRS and YFSETQ.

A few counts support this clone. The chain couples TRBV7-6 to TRBJ2-1; 13 bases fit TRBD2. Trimming took 5 bases from V and 2 from J; bases not matched to a gene: 9. The CDR3 is made up of 18 amino acids. Germline CDR1 reads SGHVS; CDR2 reads FNYEAQ. The CDR3 spells CASSPTGGLAGAYNEQFF. The CDR3 DNA follows: TGTGCCAGCAGCCCAACCGGCGGACTAGCGGGAGCCTACAATGAGCAGTTCTTC.

V and J are TRBV29-1 and TRBJ2-3; weak D call: TRBD2 (6 bases). Germline V gene data show CDR1 as SQVTM and CDR2 as ANQGSEA. This CDR3 region has 17 residues. The V and J ends lost 7 bases and 0 bases respectively, with 23 bases between them. For the CDR3, the DNA is TGCAGCGCTCTACGAATCAGCCGGGCGGGGAGCACAGATACGCAGTATTTT. Protein: CSALRISRAGSTDTQYF.

The rearrangement joins TRBV5-1 to TRBJ2-1; 8 bases match TRBD2. This CDR3 spans 13 amino acids. From germline, CDR1 is SGHRS and CDR2 YFSETQ. With V trimmed by 0 bases and J by 15 bases, 8 bases remained unmatched. The CDR3 reads CASSLGVRAGVFF. The CDR3 region has the DNA TGCGCCAGCAGCTTGGGAGTGCGAGCGGGAGTGTTCTTC.

The V gene is TRBV29-1, the J gene TRBJ1-1, with 7 bases lining up with TRBD1. The V segment lost 2 bases and the J segment 3 bases; nucleotides outside the gene matches: 3. Per the germline V gene, CDR1 is SQVTM and CDR2 is ANQGSEA. This CDR3 has 13 residues. The CDR3 DNA sequence: TGCAGCGTTGAACGAGACAGGGACACTGAAGCTTTCTTT. This translates into CSVERDRDTEAFF.

V is TRBV5-6 and J is TRBJ2-1; TRBD1 might be the D (6 bases). The germline CDR1 and CDR2 sequences are SGHDT and YYEEEE. This CDR3 contains 15 residues. Trimming left V 1 base short and J 0 bases short, with 8 bases between. The CDR3 here is CASSLTGSSYNEQFF. The CDR3 bases are TGTGCCAGCAGCTTGACAGGGAGCTCCTACAATGAGCAGTTCTTC.